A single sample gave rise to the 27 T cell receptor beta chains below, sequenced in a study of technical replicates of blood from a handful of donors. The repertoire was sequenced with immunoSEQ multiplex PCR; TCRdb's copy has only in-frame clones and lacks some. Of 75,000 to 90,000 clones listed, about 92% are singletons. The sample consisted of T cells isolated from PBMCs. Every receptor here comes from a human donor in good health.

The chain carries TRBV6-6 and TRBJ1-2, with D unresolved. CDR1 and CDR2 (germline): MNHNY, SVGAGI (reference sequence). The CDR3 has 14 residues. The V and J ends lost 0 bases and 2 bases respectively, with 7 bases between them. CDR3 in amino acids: CASSYSTRNYGYTF. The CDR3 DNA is TGTGCCAGCAGTTACTCGACCAGGAACTATGGCTACACCTTC.

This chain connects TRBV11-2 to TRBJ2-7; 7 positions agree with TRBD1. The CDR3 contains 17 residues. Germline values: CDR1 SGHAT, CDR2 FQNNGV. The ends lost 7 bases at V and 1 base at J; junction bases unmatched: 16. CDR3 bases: TGTGCCAGCAACTCACCGTTTTCCGGGACAGCATCCTACGAGCAGTACTTC. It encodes CASNSPFSGTASYEQYF.

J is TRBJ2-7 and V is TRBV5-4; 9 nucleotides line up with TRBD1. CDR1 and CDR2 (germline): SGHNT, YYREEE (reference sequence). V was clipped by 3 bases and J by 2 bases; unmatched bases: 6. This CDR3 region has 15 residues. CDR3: CASSSLGQGAYEQYF. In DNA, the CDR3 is TGTGCCAGCAGCTCATTGGGACAGGGAGCCTACGAGCAGTACTTC.

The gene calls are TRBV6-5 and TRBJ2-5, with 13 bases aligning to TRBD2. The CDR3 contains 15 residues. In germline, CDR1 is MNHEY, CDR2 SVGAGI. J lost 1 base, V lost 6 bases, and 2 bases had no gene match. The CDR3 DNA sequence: TGTGCCAGCAGCGGGACTAGCGGGGTCCAAGAGACCCAGTACTTC. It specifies CASSGTSGVQETQYF.

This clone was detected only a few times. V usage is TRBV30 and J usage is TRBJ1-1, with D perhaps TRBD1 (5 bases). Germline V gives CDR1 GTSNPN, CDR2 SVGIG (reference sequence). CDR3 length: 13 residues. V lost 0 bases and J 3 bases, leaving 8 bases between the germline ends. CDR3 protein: CAWSVRGDTEAFF. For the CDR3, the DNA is TGTGCCTGGAGTGTCCGGGGGGACACTGAAGCTTTCTTT.

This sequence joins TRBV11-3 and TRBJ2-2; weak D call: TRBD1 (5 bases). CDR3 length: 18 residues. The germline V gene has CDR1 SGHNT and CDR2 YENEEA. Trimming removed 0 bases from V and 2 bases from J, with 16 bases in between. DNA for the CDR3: TGTGCCAGCAGCTTAGAAGGACATATGGGCTCCAACACCGGGGAGCTGTTTTTT. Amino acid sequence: CASSLEGHMGSNTGELFF.

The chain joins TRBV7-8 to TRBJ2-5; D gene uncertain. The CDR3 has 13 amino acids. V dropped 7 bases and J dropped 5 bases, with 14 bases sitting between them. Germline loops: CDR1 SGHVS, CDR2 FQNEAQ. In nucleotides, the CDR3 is TGTGCCAGCACCCCATCCGTCGGGGAGACCCAGTACTTC. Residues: CASTPSVGETQYF.

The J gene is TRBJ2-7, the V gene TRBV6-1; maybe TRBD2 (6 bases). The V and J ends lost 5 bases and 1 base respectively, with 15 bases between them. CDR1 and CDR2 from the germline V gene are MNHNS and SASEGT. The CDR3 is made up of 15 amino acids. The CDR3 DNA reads TGTGCCAGCAGTAGCGGGCCGCTGGCTTCCTACGAGCAGTACTTC. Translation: CASSSGPLASYEQYF.

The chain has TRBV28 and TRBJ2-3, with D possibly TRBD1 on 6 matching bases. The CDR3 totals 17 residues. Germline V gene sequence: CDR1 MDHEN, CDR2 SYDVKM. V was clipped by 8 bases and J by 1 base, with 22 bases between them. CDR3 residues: CASVSFDGTPGTDTQYF. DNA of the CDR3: TGTGCCAGCGTATCTTTCGACGGGACACCCGGCACAGATACGCAGTATTTT.

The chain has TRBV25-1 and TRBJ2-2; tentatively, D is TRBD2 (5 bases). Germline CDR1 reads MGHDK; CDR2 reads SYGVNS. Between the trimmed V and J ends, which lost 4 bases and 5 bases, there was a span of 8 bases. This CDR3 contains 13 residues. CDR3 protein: CASSGRGTGELFF. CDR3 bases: TGTGCCAGCAGTGGGCGAGGGACCGGGGAGCTGTTTTTT.

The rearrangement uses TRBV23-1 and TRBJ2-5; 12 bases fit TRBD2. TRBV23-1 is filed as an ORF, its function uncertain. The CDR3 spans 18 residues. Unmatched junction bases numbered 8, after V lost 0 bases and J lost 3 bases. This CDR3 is CASSQSPSGRAGKETQYF. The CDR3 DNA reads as TGCGCCAGCAGTCAATCTCCTAGCGGGAGGGCCGGAAAAGAGACCCAGTACTTC.

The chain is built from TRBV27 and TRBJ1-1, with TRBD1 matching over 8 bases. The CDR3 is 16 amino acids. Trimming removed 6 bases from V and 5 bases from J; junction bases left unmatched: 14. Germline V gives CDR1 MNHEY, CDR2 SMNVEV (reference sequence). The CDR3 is CASRLLQGARYTEAFF. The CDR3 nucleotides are TGTGCCAGCAGACTACTTCAGGGGGCAAGGTATACTGAAGCTTTCTTT.

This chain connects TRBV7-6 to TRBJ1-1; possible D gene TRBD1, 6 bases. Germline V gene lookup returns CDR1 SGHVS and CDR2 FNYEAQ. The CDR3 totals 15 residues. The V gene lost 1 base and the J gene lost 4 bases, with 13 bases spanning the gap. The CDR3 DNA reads TGTGCCAGCAGCTTAGAATGGGGGCAGAGCACTGAAGCTTTCTTT. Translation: CASSLEWGQSTEAFF.

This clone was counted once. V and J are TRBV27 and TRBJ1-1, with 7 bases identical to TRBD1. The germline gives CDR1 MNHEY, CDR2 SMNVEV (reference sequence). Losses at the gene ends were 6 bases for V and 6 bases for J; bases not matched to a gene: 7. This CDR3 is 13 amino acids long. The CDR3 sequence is CASSFNRGSEAFF. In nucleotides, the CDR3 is TGTGCCAGCAGCTTCAACAGGGGTTCTGAAGCTTTCTTT.

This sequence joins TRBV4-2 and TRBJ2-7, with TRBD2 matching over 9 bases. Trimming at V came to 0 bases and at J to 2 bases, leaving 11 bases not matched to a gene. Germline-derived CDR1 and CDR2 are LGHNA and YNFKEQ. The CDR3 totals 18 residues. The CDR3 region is CASSQEGLLAGSPYEQYF. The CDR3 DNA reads TGTGCCAGCAGCCAAGAGGGGTTACTAGCGGGCTCCCCCTACGAGCAGTACTTC.

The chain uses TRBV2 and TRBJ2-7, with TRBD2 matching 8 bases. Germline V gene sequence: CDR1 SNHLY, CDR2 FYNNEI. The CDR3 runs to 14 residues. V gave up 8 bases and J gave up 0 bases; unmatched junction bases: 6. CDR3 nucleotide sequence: TGTGCCAGCCGGGGGGGAATTGTCTCCTACGAGCAGTACTTC. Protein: CASRGGIVSYEQYF.

The CDR3 loop reads CASSFPGTGQREQFF. The CDR3 DNA sequence: TGTGCCAGCAGTTTCCCTGGGACAGGGCAAAGGGAGCAGTTCTTC. V usage is TRBV28 and J usage is TRBJ2-1; 9 bases match TRBD1. CDR3 length equals 15 residues. After removal of 3 bases from V and 10 bases from J, the junction contained 10 bases not matched to a gene. Per the germline V gene, CDR1 is MDHEN and CDR2 is SYDVKM.

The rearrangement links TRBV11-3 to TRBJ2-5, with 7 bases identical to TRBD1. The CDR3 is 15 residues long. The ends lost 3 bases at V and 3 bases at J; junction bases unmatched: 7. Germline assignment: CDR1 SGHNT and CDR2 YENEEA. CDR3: CASSFFLDREETQYF. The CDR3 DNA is TGTGCCAGCAGCTTCTTCCTAGACAGGGAAGAGACCCAGTACTTC.

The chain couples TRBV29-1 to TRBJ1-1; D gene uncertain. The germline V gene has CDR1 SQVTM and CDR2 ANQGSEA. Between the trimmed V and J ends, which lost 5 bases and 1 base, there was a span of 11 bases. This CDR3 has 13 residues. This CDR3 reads CSVFSRQNTEAFF. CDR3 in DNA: TGCAGCGTTTTCTCCAGGCAGAACACTGAAGCTTTCTTT.

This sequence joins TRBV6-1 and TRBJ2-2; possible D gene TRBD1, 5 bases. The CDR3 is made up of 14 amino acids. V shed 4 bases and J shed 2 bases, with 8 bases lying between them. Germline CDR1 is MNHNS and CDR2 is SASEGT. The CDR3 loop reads CASSAQGNTGELFF. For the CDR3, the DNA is TGTGCCAGCAGTGCCCAGGGAAACACCGGGGAGCTGTTTTTT.

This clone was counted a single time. The CDR3 DNA is TGCGCCAGCAGCTGGGCCGAAGGGGGCAGCGCTGAAGCTTTCTTT. This encodes CASSWAEGGSAEAFF. The chain couples TRBV5-1 to TRBJ1-1; 7 bases map to TRBD1. Trimming took 3 bases from V and 6 from J; bases not matched to a gene: 11. Germline loops: CDR1 SGHRS, CDR2 YFSETQ. The CDR3 is 15 residues long.

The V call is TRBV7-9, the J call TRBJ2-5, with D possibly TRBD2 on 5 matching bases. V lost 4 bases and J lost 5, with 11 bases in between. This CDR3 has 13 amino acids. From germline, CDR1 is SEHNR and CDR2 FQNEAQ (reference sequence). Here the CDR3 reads CASSSTSVETQYF. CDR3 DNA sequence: TGTGCCAGCAGCTCCACTAGTGTCGAGACCCAGTACTTC.

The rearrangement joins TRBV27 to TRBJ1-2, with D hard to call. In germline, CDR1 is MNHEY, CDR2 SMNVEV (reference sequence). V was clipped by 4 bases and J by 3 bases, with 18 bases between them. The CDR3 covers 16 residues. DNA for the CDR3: TGTGCCAGCAGTTCCCTACTTAACCCGCACTACTATGGCTACACCTTC. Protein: CASSSLLNPHYYGYTF.

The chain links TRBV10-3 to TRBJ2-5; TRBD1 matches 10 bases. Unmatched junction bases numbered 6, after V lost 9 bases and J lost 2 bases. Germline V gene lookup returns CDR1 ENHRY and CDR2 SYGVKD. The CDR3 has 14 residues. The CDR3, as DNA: TGTGCCATACGGGGACAGGGGCTACAAGAGACCCAGTACTTC. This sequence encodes CAIRGQGLQETQYF.

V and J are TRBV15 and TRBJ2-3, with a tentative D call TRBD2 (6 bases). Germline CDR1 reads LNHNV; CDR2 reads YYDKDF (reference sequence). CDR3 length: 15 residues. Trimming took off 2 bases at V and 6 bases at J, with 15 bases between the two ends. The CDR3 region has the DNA TGTGCCACCAGCAGAAGGGACTCAGTGATGGATACGCAGTATTTT. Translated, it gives CATSRRDSVMDTQYF. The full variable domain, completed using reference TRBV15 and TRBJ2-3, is DAMVIQNPRYQVTQFGKPVTLSCSQTLNHNVMYWYQQKSSQAPKLLFHYYDKDFNNEADTPDNFQSRRPNTSFCFLDIRSPGLGDTAMYLCATSRRDSVMDTQYFGPGTRLTVL.

This chain's CDR3 is CASSQDIETYEQYF. CDR3 DNA: TGCGCCAGCAGCCAAGATATAGAGACCTACGAGCAGTACTTC. The chain uses TRBV4-1 and TRBJ2-7; D is unresolved. CDR1 and CDR2 (germline): MGHRA, YSYEKL. V lost 0 bases and J lost 2, with 8 bases in between. This CDR3 region has 14 residues.

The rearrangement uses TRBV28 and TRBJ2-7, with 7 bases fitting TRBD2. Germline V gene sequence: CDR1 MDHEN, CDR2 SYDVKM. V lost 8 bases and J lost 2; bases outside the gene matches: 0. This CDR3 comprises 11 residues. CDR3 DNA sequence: TGTGCCAGCGGGAGGGCCTACGAGCAGTACTTC. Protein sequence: CASGRAYEQYF.